The 20 T cell receptor beta chains below were found in one sample sequenced in a study of CD8 T cells in ankylosing spondylitis. Overall study findings and caveats: A motif of 7 to 9 highly homologous TCR beta variants was seen as apparently characteristic of ankylosing spondylitis blood.

TCRdb processed the 5' RACE reads anew with MiXCR; each CDR3 protein has one entry. The table shows under 850,000 distinct CDR3 sequences, with under 20% occurring only once. These receptors' antigens are unknown. Sequences were obtained from blood, either unsorted or a sorted T cell fraction (not recorded which). The receptors stem from a male donor with ankylosing spondylitis.

There are a few counts of this clonotype. The chain recombines TRBV20-1 with TRBJ1-4, with D possibly TRBD1 on 6 matching bases. CDR3 length equals 13 residues. Deletions cut 1 base from V and 5 bases from J, with 8 bases between. CDR1 is DFQATT and CDR2 is SNEGSKA in the germline V gene (reference sequence). CDR3 amino acids: CSARGTVNEKLFF. CDR3 nucleotide sequence: TGCAGTGCTAGAGGGACAGTAAATGAAAAACTGTTTTTT.

This clonotype occurred a few times. The chain links TRBV5-1 to TRBJ1-6, with D tentatively TRBD1 (5 bases). Germline CDR1 and CDR2: SGHRS and YFSETQ. V dropped 1 base and J dropped 0 bases, with 11 bases sitting between them. This CDR3 has 17 amino acids. The CDR3 DNA sequence: TGCGCCAGCAGCTTGCGGGGGTCTAGCTCCTATAATTCACCCCTCCACTTT. Its translation is CASSLRGSSSYNSPLHF. The whole variable domain, filled in from reference TRBV5-1 and TRBJ1-6, reads KAGVTQTPRYLIKTRGQQVTLSCSPISGHRSVSWYQQTPGQGLQFLFEYFSETQRNKGNFPGRFSGRQFSNSRSEMNVSTLELGDSALYLCASSLRGSSSYNSPLHFGNGTRLTVT.

This chain uses TRBV29-1 with TRBJ2-7; D may be TRBD1 (5 bases). CDR1 and CDR2 from the germline V gene are SQVTM and ANQGSEA. Trimming stripped 7 bases from V and 4 bases from J, with 11 bases between. The CDR3 runs to 11 residues. Here the CDR3 reads CSAVTDYEQYF. CDR3 DNA sequence: TGCAGCGCCGTGACAGATTACGAGCAGTACTTC.

The table lists this clonotype with a few counts. The rearrangement links TRBV4-1 to TRBJ1-4; 7 positions match TRBD1. V trimming: 3 bases; J trimming: 4 bases; junction bases outside the gene matches: 11. Germline assignment: CDR1 MGHRA and CDR2 YSYEKL. The CDR3 consists of 17 residues. CDR3 sequence (DNA): TGCGCCAGCAGCCAGGCAGACAGGGCGCAAAATAATGAAAAACTGTTTTTT. This sequence encodes CASSQADRAQNNEKLFF.

This clonotype was seen more than once but under ten times. The rearrangement uses TRBV20-1 and TRBJ2-7; 7 nucleotides align to TRBD2. The V gene's germline CDR1 is DFQATT and CDR2 SNEGSKA (reference sequence). This CDR3 comprises 14 residues. Trimming removed 1 base from V and 2 bases from J; junction bases left unmatched: 5. In DNA form, the CDR3 reads TGCAGTGCTAGAGGTCTAGCGGTCACCTACGAGCAGTACTTC. Translating gives CSARGLAVTYEQYF.

This chain links TRBV9 with TRBJ2-3; the D call may be TRBD1 or TRBD2 (6 bases each). CDR1 SGDLS and CDR2 YYNGEE come from the germline V gene. This CDR3 region has 15 residues. V lost 3 bases, J lost 1 base, and 12 bases lay in between. CDR3 DNA: TGTGCCAGCAGCGAGGGGGGAGTCGGCACAGATACGCAGTATTTT. Residues: CASSEGGVGTDTQYF.

This chain joins TRBV7-9 and TRBJ2-7; perhaps TRBD2 as D (6 bases). The CDR3 is made up of 14 amino acids. V shed 1 base and J shed 6 bases, with 13 bases lying between them. Germline V gene lookup returns CDR1 SEHNR and CDR2 FQNEAQ (reference sequence). In nucleotides, the CDR3 is TGTGCCAGCAGCTTAGTGGAGGGCTCTTCCGAGCAGTACTTC. Protein: CASSLVEGSSEQYF.

The chain carries TRBV7-6 and TRBJ2-1; the match to TRBD2 covers 9 bases. Germline V gene sequence: CDR1 SGHVS, CDR2 FNYEAQ. V lost 6 bases to trimming and J lost 3 bases; unmatched junction nucleotides: 3. This CDR3 has 14 residues. In DNA, the CDR3 is TGTGCCAGCAGGTCAGCGGGGGGCTACAATGAGCAGTTCTTC. The encoded protein is CASRSAGGYNEQFF.

The rearrangement joins TRBV4-3 to TRBJ1-4; D is undetermined. Germline lookup yields CDR1 LGHNA and CDR2 YSLEER. The CDR3 consists of 14 residues. V was pared by 4 bases and J by 7 bases, with 13 bases between. CDR3 amino acids: CASSRLREGEKLFF. The CDR3 region has the DNA TGCGCCAGCAGCCGCCTGAGGGAGGGTGAAAAACTGTTTTTT.

V and J are TRBV6-2 or TRBV6-3 and TRBJ2-1; D uncertain. Trimming removed 1 base at V and 6 bases at J, with 4 bases between. The CDR3 loop spans 12 amino acids. Germline V gene lookup returns CDR1 MNHEY and CDR2 SVGEGT. In DNA, the CDR3 is TGTGCCAGCAGTTACTGGGCCAATGAGCAGTTCTTC. This gives the protein CASSYWANEQFF.

This clonotype turned up a few times. Here the CDR3 reads CASSFSQADSPLHF. Written as DNA, the CDR3 is TGCGCCAGCAGCTTCTCTCAGGCTGATTCACCCCTCCACTTT. The chain couples TRBV5-1 to TRBJ1-6; no clear D. The CDR3 is 14 residues long. The V gene's germline CDR1 is SGHRS and CDR2 YFSETQ. V was pared by 2 bases and J by 8 bases, with 11 bases between.

This clonotype was counted only a few times. The chain uses TRBV12-3 or TRBV12-4 and TRBJ2-1; 10 positions agree with TRBD2. CDR3 length: 17 amino acids. Trimming took 3 bases from V and 3 from J; bases not matched to a gene: 8. The CDR3 spells CASSFDPLAGVYNEQFF. The CDR3 nucleotides read TGTGCCAGCAGTTTTGATCCCCTAGCGGGGGTCTACAATGAGCAGTTCTTC.

The chain uses TRBV12-3 or TRBV12-4 and TRBJ2-7, with 9 bases matching TRBD2. V lost 5 bases and J lost 3; bases outside the gene matches: 11. The CDR3 has 16 residues. The chain's CDR3 is CASSPQPSGAIYEQYF. Here the CDR3 DNA reads TGTGCCAGCAGTCCCCAACCTAGCGGGGCAATCTACGAGCAGTACTTC.

The rearrangement joins TRBV2 to TRBJ2-2; D is unclear. V lost 7 bases and J lost 7, with 7 bases in between. The CDR3 is 11 residues long. CDR1 and CDR2 from the germline V gene are SNHLY and FYNNEI. CDR3 in DNA: TGTGCCAGCACTGCCAGCGGGGAGCTGTTTTTT. It specifies CASTASGELFF.

This rearrangement joins TRBV12-3 or TRBV12-4 to TRBJ2-3, with 9 bases lining up with TRBD2. The CDR3 has 16 residues. V shed 1 base, J shed 4 bases, and the junction held 6 bases outside the gene matches. The CDR3 nucleotides read TGTGCCAGCAGTTTAGGAGCGGGGGGTCGGGCAGATACGCAGTATTTT. Translating it yields CASSLGAGGRADTQYF.

V gene TRBV4-1 combines with J gene TRBJ2-1; 14 bases fit TRBD2. The V segment lost 4 bases and the J segment 6 bases; nucleotides outside the gene matches: 5. This CDR3 comprises 16 residues. Looked up from germline, CDR1 is MGHRA and CDR2 is YSYEKL. The CDR3 DNA sequence: TGCGCCAGCAGCCCTATGACTAGCGGGAGGGTCAATGAGCAGTTCTTC. This gives the protein CASSPMTSGRVNEQFF.

This clonotype was counted between two and nine times. CDR3 nucleotides: TGTGCCAGCAGAGTATACGGGACGGACTATGGCTACACCTTC. This encodes CASRVYGTDYGYTF. The genes are TRBV6-1 and TRBJ1-2; D is possibly TRBD1 (5 bases). The CDR3 has 14 residues. V shed 6 bases and J shed 3 bases, with 14 bases lying between them. Per the germline V gene, CDR1 is MNHNS and CDR2 is SASEGT.

J is TRBJ2-7 and V is TRBV20-1, with 8 bases that match TRBD2. Unmatched junction bases numbered 7, after V lost 6 bases and J lost 3 bases. CDR3 length equals 13 residues. CDR1 is DFQATT and CDR2 is SNEGSKA in the germline V gene (reference sequence). CDR3 amino acids: CSAALTSDYEQYF. The CDR3 bases are TGCAGTGCCGCATTGACTAGCGACTACGAGCAGTACTTC.

The CDR3 sequence is CATSDSSTGNEQFF. The CDR3 DNA follows: TGTGCCACCAGTGATTCTTCGACCGGCAATGAGCAGTTCTTC. The chain recombines TRBV24-1 with TRBJ2-1; D call uncertain. This CDR3 is built from 14 residues. From germline, CDR1 is KGHDR and CDR2 SFDVKD. The germline V and J ends were trimmed by 2 bases and 6 bases, with 10 bases remaining between them.

The CDR3 loop reads CAIRRQSSGNTIYF. CDR3 bases: TGTGCCATCAGGCGACAGTCCTCTGGAAACACCATATATTTT. The V gene is TRBV10-3, the J gene TRBJ1-3, with D possibly TRBD1 on 5 matching bases. Looked up from germline, CDR1 is ENHRY and CDR2 is SYGVKD. Trimming took off 6 bases at V and 0 bases at J, with 9 bases between the two ends. The CDR3 runs 14 residues.